Below are 17 T cell receptor beta chains sequenced from a single sample in a study of CD8 T cells in Susac syndrome (dated by TCRdb to between 2019 and 2020). The library was prepared using the immunoSEQ multiplex PCR assay. RNA was extracted using the RNeasy kit, and roughly 0.5 to 1 ug of the RNA was reverse transcribed with random hexamers. TCRdb trimmed public reads at Q25 via fastp, called clones via MiXCR and kept in-frame beta chains. Rows matching on CDR3 protein sequence are summarized as one entry with the most common DNA and genes. For this sample the table gives around 130,000 distinct CDR3 sequences, of which about 95% were detected only once. The ten most abundant clones make up approximately 0.089% of the sample. The sequencing sample was made of CD4+ T cells from PBMCs. Receptors originate from a human donor in good health.

This clonotype was observed a single time. The CDR3 protein is CAISESGTSYEQYF. Written as DNA, the CDR3 is TGTGCCATCAGTGAGTCGGGGACAAGCTACGAGCAGTACTTC. The V call is TRBV10-3, the J call TRBJ2-7; D possibly corresponds to TRBD1 (6 bases). Trimming removed 0 bases at V and 3 bases at J, with 9 bases between. The CDR3 consists of 14 residues. Germline V gene lookup returns CDR1 ENHRY and CDR2 SYGVKD.

The rearrangement links TRBV12-3 or TRBV12-4 to TRBJ1-2, with 11 bases fitting TRBD1. The CDR3 is 13 amino acids. Trimming removed 7 bases from V and 7 bases from J; junction bases left unmatched: 5. CDR3 bases: TGTGCCAGCAACCCGGACAGGGGGCTTGGCTACACCTTC. Its protein is CASNPDRGLGYTF.

The CDR3 DNA is TGTGCTAGTGGTCGACTAGCGGGGGCCTATACGCAGTATTTT. This sequence encodes CASGRLAGAYTQYF. The J gene is TRBJ2-3, the V gene TRBV12-5, with 12 bases aligning to TRBD2. Trimming took 5 bases from V and 7 from J; bases not matched to a gene: 4. The germline CDR1 and CDR2 sequences are LGHNT and FRNRAP. CDR3 length: 14 residues.

The rearrangement joins TRBV20-1 to TRBJ1-2, with TRBD1 as a possible D gene (5 bases). CDR1 and CDR2 from the germline V gene are DFQATT and SNEGSKA (reference sequence). Trimming shortened V by 0 bases and J by 8 bases, and 10 bases separated the two germline ends. The CDR3 consists of 12 residues. CDR3 region: CSARDFRAGYTF. For the CDR3, the DNA is TGCAGTGCTAGAGATTTCAGGGCAGGCTACACCTTC.

V and J are TRBV7-3 and TRBJ1-1, with 7 positions matching TRBD1. Per the germline V gene, CDR1 is SGHTA and CDR2 is FQGTGA. CDR3 length: 14 residues. With 5 bases clipped from V and 3 bases from J, the junction kept 6 bases outside the gene matches. Here the CDR3 reads CASSETGVDTEAFF. The CDR3 DNA reads TGTGCCAGCAGCGAAACAGGGGTGGACACTGAAGCTTTCTTT.

J is TRBJ1-1 and V is TRBV28, with D perhaps TRBD1 (6 bases). The CDR3 covers 15 residues. Trimming removed 1 base at V and 4 bases at J, with 13 bases between. Germline CDR1 and CDR2: MDHEN and SYDVKM. The CDR3 nucleotides read TGTGCCAGCAGTTTATATGGGGGGCGAGGCACTGAAGCTTTCTTT. This encodes CASSLYGGRGTEAFF. The full variable domain, rest sourced from reference TRBV28 and TRBJ1-1, is DVKVTQSSRYLVKRTGEKVFLECVQDMDHENMFWYRQDPGLGLRLIYFSYDVKMKEKGDIPEGYSVSREKKERFSLILESASTNQTSMYLCASSLYGGRGTEAFFGQGTRLTVV.

The chain is built from TRBV5-1 and TRBJ2-2, with no clear D. Trimming removed 2 bases from V and 7 bases from J, with 12 bases in between. Germline CDR1 SGHRS, CDR2 YFSETQ. The CDR3 has 14 amino acids. The DNA of the CDR3 is TGCGCCAGCAGCTTTGGGATAGTGGACGGGGAGCTGTTTTTT. Protein sequence: CASSFGIVDGELFF. Using reference TRBV5-1 and TRBJ2-2 for the parts outside the CDR3, the full variable domain is KAGVTQTPRYLIKTRGQQVTLSCSPISGHRSVSWYQQTPGQGLQFLFEYFSETQRNKGNFPGRFSGRQFSNSRSEMNVSTLELGDSALYLCASSFGIVDGELFFGEGSRLTVL.

V is TRBV28 and J is TRBJ2-7; D gene unclear. CDR1 is MDHEN, CDR2 SYDVKM, per germline. Trimming removed 9 bases at V and 2 bases at J, with 14 bases between. The CDR3 sequence is 13 residues long. DNA for the CDR3: TGTGCCAGTTTTAGGGTTGGAACCTACGAGCAGTACTTC. It translates to CASFRVGTYEQYF.

The CDR3 bases are TGTGCCAGCAGTGATAATGAGCAGTTCTTC. This gives the protein CASSDNEQFF. The chain links TRBV2 to TRBJ2-1, with D unresolved. Germline CDR1 SNHLY, CDR2 FYNNEI. The CDR3 is made up of 10 amino acids. V was trimmed by 3 bases and J by 7 bases, leaving 1 base between them.

This clonotype is a singleton in its sample. The genes are TRBV10-3 and TRBJ2-2, with D perhaps matching TRBD2 (6 bases). Trimming removed 4 bases at V and 2 bases at J, with 8 bases between. There are 14 residues in the CDR3. Germline CDR1 is ENHRY and CDR2 is SYGVKD. The chain's CDR3 is CAISVAGNTGELFF. The DNA of the CDR3 is TGTGCCATCAGTGTGGCGGGAAACACCGGGGAGCTGTTTTTT.

V and J are TRBV14 and TRBJ2-1; D is unresolved. Trimming cost V 3 bases and J 11 bases, with 11 bases left between them. This CDR3 has 12 amino acids. Germline values: CDR1 SGHDN, CDR2 FVKESK. The DNA for the CDR3 is TGTGCCAGCAGCCAGGATCGGCGGCAGCAGTTCTTC. It specifies CASSQDRRQQFF.

The chain employs TRBV5-6 and TRBJ2-5, with 7 bases identical to TRBD1. Germline trimming cut 3 bases from V and 2 bases from J; bases unmatched to any gene: 4. Germline values: CDR1 SGHDT, CDR2 YYEEEE. The CDR3 is made up of 14 amino acids. Here the CDR3 DNA reads TGTGCCAGCAGCTCCCGGGACAGACAAGAGACCCAGTACTTC. Translated: CASSSRDRQETQYF.

Details on this clonotype: One end of the junction does not line up with germline, which may come from a read error. This chain links TRBV7-7 with TRBJ2-5; the D gene is possibly TRBD2 (6 bases). The CDR3 totals 15 residues. Germline V gene data show CDR1 as SSHAT and CDR2 as FNYEAQ (reference sequence). Here the CDR3 reads CASSATRDSLTTQYF. In nucleotides, the CDR3 is TGTGCTAGCAGCGCTACTCGGGACTCCCTTACCACCCAGTACTTC.

The genes are TRBV28 and TRBJ2-7; TRBD1 aligns across 8 bases. The germline V gene has CDR1 MDHEN and CDR2 SYDVKM. Trimming at V came to 6 bases and at J to 6 bases, leaving 16 bases not matched to a gene. The CDR3 runs to 16 residues. The CDR3 DNA reads TGTGCCAGCAGCTCAATCTTCGGACAGGGAGGTGGCGAGCAGTACTTC. It is translated as CASSSIFGQGGGEQYF.

V gene TRBV3-1 combines with J gene TRBJ2-5; weak D call: TRBD2 (7 bases). In germline, CDR1 is LGHDT, CDR2 YNNKEL (reference sequence). The CDR3 consists of 18 residues. Trimming removed 0 bases from V and 2 bases from J, with 19 bases in between. The CDR3, as DNA: TGTGCCAGCAGCCAAGATAGGCGGGGGCCGACTAGTCAAGAGACCCAGTACTTC. Its translation: CASSQDRRGPTSQETQYF.

The CDR3 reads CASSLRQGVGNSPLHF. The CDR3 DNA reads as TGTGCCAGCAGCTTAAGACAGGGGGTTGGGAATTCACCCCTCCACTTT. This chain uses TRBV7-2 with TRBJ1-6; 9 bases align to TRBD1. The CDR3 runs to 16 residues. Germline V lookup: CDR1 SGHTA, CDR2 FQGNSA. The V and J ends lost 2 bases and 7 bases, in that order; junction bases with no gene match: 6.

The chain has TRBV13 and TRBJ1-6; no definite D call. V lost 1 base and J 10 bases, leaving 8 bases between the germline ends. Germline CDR1 is PRHDT and CDR2 is FYEKMQ (reference sequence). CDR3 length: 13 residues. CDR3: CASSLAGKSPLHF. The CDR3 nucleotides are TGTGCCAGCAGCTTAGCCGGGAAATCACCCCTCCACTTT.